The 31 T cell receptor beta chains presented below share a single source sample, sequenced in a study of blood T cell repertoires in COVID-19. TCRdb keeps only in-frame clones here, not all; method: immunoSEQ multiplex PCR. The repertoire holds a few hundred thousand clones, with approximately 82% as singletons. The sample was peripheral blood. These receptors were taken from a woman between 40 and 50 years old who had recovered from COVID-19.

The V and J genes are TRBV9 and TRBJ1-4; D uncertain. The CDR3 extends over 14 amino acids. Germline V gene data show CDR1 as SGDLS and CDR2 as YYNGEE. Trimming removed 4 bases at V and 7 bases at J, with 14 bases between. The CDR3 DNA follows: TGTGCCAGCAGCTATAGCAGCATCGGTGAAAAACTGTTTTTT. Translating it yields CASSYSSIGEKLFF.

V gene TRBV19 combines with J gene TRBJ1-6; D is perhaps TRBD1 (6 bases). Germline V gene lookup returns CDR1 LNHDA and CDR2 SQIVND (reference sequence). The CDR3 spans 15 residues. Trimming took off 3 bases at V and 5 bases at J, with 11 bases between the two ends. In DNA, the CDR3 is TGTGCCAGTAGTATCGATAGGGGGAATAATTCACCCCTCCACTTT. This gives the protein CASSIDRGNNSPLHF. The entire variable domain, with the rest obtained from reference TRBV19 and TRBJ1-6, is as follows: DGGITQSPKYLFRKEGQNVTLSCEQNLNHDAMYWYRQDPGQGLRLIYYSQIVNDFQKGDIAEGYSVSREKKESFPLTVTSAQKNPTAFYLCASSIDRGNNSPLHFGNGTRLTVT.

V is TRBV18 and J is TRBJ1-6; 9 bases are a match to TRBD1. This CDR3 spans 15 amino acids. The V gene end was trimmed by 6 bases and the J gene end by 10 bases; junction bases not matched to a gene: 10. Germline CDR1 KGHSH, CDR2 LQKENI. The CDR3 coding sequence is TGTGCCAGCTCGCCGTGGGACAGGGAGGGATCACCCCTCCACTTT. It specifies CASSPWDREGSPLHF.

The rearrangement joins TRBV4-3 to TRBJ2-5; possible D gene TRBD1, 6 bases. This CDR3 is built from 16 residues. Deletions cut 0 bases from V and 5 bases from J, with 16 bases between. Germline values: CDR1 LGHNA, CDR2 YSLEER. The CDR3 nucleotides are TGCGCCAGCAGCCAAGATTTCAGTCAGGGGCGGGAGACCCAGTACTTC. This gives the protein CASSQDFSQGRETQYF.

The gene calls are TRBV6-2 or TRBV6-3 and TRBJ2-7, with TRBD2 matching 8 bases. Trimming cost V 2 bases and J 5 bases; bases outside gene matches: 2. Germline V gene lookup returns CDR1 MNHEY and CDR2 SVGEGT. The CDR3 consists of 13 residues. The CDR3 coding sequence is TGTGCCAGCAGTTACGCGGGGGGCAACGAGCAGTACTTC. Amino acids: CASSYAGGNEQYF.

This clone turned up a few times. The V and J genes are TRBV2 and TRBJ2-7, with 8 bases matching TRBD1. The CDR3 length is 14 residues. CDR1 is SNHLY and CDR2 is FYNNEI in the germline V gene. The trim removed 6 bases at V and 3 bases at J, leaving 7 bases unmatched. The CDR3: CASRLQDRDYEQYF. CDR3 nucleotide sequence: TGTGCCAGCAGGCTTCAGGACAGGGACTACGAGCAGTACTTC. Together with reference TRBV2 and TRBJ2-7, the CDR3 gives the full variable domain: EPEVTQTPSHQVTQMGQEVILRCVPISNHLYFYWYRQILGQKVEFLVSFYNNEISEKSEIFDDQFSVERPDGSNFTLKIRSTKLEDSAMYFCASRLQDRDYEQYFGPGTRLTVT.

This chain links TRBV11-3 with TRBJ2-5; D remains ambiguous. V lost 5 bases to trimming and J lost 1 base, with 11 bases between them. Germline assignment: CDR1 SGHNT and CDR2 YENEEA. The CDR3 consists of 14 residues. The CDR3 coding sequence is TGTGCCAGCAGCGTTACTACGGTCCAAGAGACCCAGTACTTC. This encodes CASSVTTVQETQYF.

The J gene is TRBJ1-1, the V gene TRBV13, with 8 positions matching TRBD1. The ends lost 4 bases at V and 1 base at J; junction bases unmatched: 5. Per the germline V gene, CDR1 is PRHDT and CDR2 is FYEKMQ (reference sequence). CDR3 length: 15 residues. CDR3 sequence reads: CASSSGGQGNTEAFF. In DNA form, the CDR3 reads TGTGCCAGCAGCTCAGGAGGACAGGGGAACACTGAAGCTTTCTTT.

The chain is built from TRBV4-2 and TRBJ2-7; 11 bases are shared with TRBD2. Germline assignment: CDR1 LGHNA and CDR2 YNFKEQ. The CDR3 totals 21 residues. J was trimmed by 0 bases and V by 0 bases; bases with no gene match: 16. CDR3 sequence: CASSQDPGGTSGSRSSYEQYF. The CDR3 bases are TGTGCCAGCAGCCAAGATCCTGGGGGGACTAGCGGATCAAGGAGCTCCTACGAGCAGTACTTC.

The J gene is TRBJ2-5, the V gene TRBV18, with 10 bases aligning to TRBD2. Germline V gene lookup returns CDR1 KGHSH and CDR2 LQKENI. The CDR3 loop spans 14 amino acids. Trimming removed 10 bases from V and 2 bases from J; junction bases left unmatched: 7. CDR3 DNA sequence: TGTGCCACCGGGACTAGCGAAGCTCAAGAGACCCAGTACTTC. It codes for CATGTSEAQETQYF. The variable domain in full, with the rest retrieved from reference TRBV18 and TRBJ2-5, is NAGVMQNPRHLVRRRGQEARLRCSPMKGHSHVYWYRQLPEEGLKFMVYLQKENIIDESGMPKERFSAEFPKEGPSILRIQQVVRGDSAAYFCATGTSEAQETQYFGPGTRLLVL.

This sequence joins TRBV9 and TRBJ2-6, with D possibly being TRBD1 (6 bases). V lost 3 bases to trimming and J lost 0 bases, with 10 bases between them. In germline, CDR1 is SGDLS, CDR2 YYNGEE. The CDR3 has 16 residues. The CDR3 protein is CASSGGHFSGANVLTF. The CDR3 region has the DNA TGTGCCAGCAGCGGGGGACACTTCTCTGGGGCCAACGTCCTGACTTTC. Based on the CDR3 plus reference TRBV9 and TRBJ2-6, the full variable domain is DSGVTQTPKHLITATGQRVTLRCSPRSGDLSVYWYQQSLDQGLQFLIQYYNGEERAKGNILERFSAQQFPDLHSELNLSSLELGDSALYFCASSGGHFSGANVLTFGAGSRLTVL.

The chain joins TRBV18 to TRBJ2-1; 13 bases match TRBD2. CDR3 length: 16 residues. CDR1 is KGHSH and CDR2 is LQKENI in the germline V gene. V shed 2 bases and J 5 bases; nucleotides not matched to a gene: 3. Written as DNA, the CDR3 is TGTGCCAGCTCACCAGTGGGGACTAGCGGGGACAATGAGCAGTTCTTC. This gives the protein CASSPVGTSGDNEQFF. Filled out from reference TRBV18 and TRBJ2-1, the complete variable domain reads NAGVMQNPRHLVRRRGQEARLRCSPMKGHSHVYWYRQLPEEGLKFMVYLQKENIIDESGMPKERFSAEFPKEGPSILRIQQVVRGDSAAYFCASSPVGTSGDNEQFFGPGTRLTVL.

The chain links TRBV5-1 to TRBJ2-5; 8 nucleotides align to TRBD1. J lost 1 base, V lost 4 bases, and 6 bases had no gene match. The CDR3 spans 15 residues. Germline V CDR1 and CDR2: SGHRS, YFSETQ. As DNA, the CDR3 is TGCGCCAGCAGCCCTGGACAGGGCGCCCAAGAGACCCAGTACTTC. Amino acids: CASSPGQGAQETQYF.

The J gene is TRBJ2-1, the V gene TRBV10-2; the match to TRBD1 covers 7 bases. Germline V CDR1 and CDR2: WSHSY, SAAADI. J was trimmed by 5 bases and V by 0 bases; bases with no gene match: 7. The CDR3 is 16 residues long. CDR3 in DNA: TGCGCCAGCAGTGAGTCTAGGGGGCGCGGTAACAATGAGCAGTTCTTC. Its translation is CASSESRGRGNNEQFF.

This clone is a singleton in its sample. The J gene is TRBJ2-3, the V gene TRBV4-3; 7 nucleotides match TRBD1. Trimming removed 6 bases from V and 2 bases from J; junction bases left unmatched: 8. The CDR3 runs to 15 residues. The V gene's germline CDR1 is LGHNA and CDR2 YSLEER. Here the CDR3 DNA reads TGCGCCAGCAGTCTGACAGGGTGGGCCACAGATACGCAGTATTTT. Translating it yields CASSLTGWATDTQYF.

V is TRBV5-1 and J is TRBJ1-1; D remains unclear. Looked up from germline, CDR1 is SGHRS and CDR2 is YFSETQ. The V gene lost 6 bases and the J gene lost 6 bases, with 15 bases spanning the gap. This CDR3 spans 13 amino acids. The CDR3 is CASTPNHGAEAFF. In DNA form, the CDR3 reads TGCGCCAGCACCCCTAATCACGGGGCTGAAGCTTTCTTT.

This CDR3 is CASSFLGSEQYF. The CDR3, as DNA: TGCGCCAGCAGCTTTTTAGGGAGCGAGCAGTACTTC. The chain has TRBV5-1 and TRBJ2-7; D possibly corresponds to TRBD2 (5 bases). This CDR3 spans 12 amino acids. Trimming stripped 2 bases from V and 6 bases from J, with 9 bases between. From germline, CDR1 is SGHRS and CDR2 YFSETQ. The whole variable domain, remainder taken from reference TRBV5-1 and TRBJ2-7, is KAGVTQTPRYLIKTRGQQVTLSCSPISGHRSVSWYQQTPGQGLQFLFEYFSETQRNKGNFPGRFSGRQFSNSRSEMNVSTLELGDSALYLCASSFLGSEQYFGPGTRLTVT.

This chain links TRBV4-3 with TRBJ2-5; the D is unclear. Germline CDR1 and CDR2: LGHNA and YSLEER. With 0 bases removed from V and 1 base from J, the gap between germline ends came to 3 bases. The CDR3 spans 13 residues. DNA for the CDR3: TGCGCCAGCAGCCAAGATCTCCAAGAGACCCAGTACTTC. It codes for CASSQDLQETQYF.

The rearrangement uses TRBV13 and TRBJ1-6; the match to TRBD1 covers 8 bases. CDR1 and CDR2 from the germline V gene are PRHDT and FYEKMQ (reference sequence). Trimming removed 0 bases from V and 10 bases from J; junction bases left unmatched: 8. This CDR3 contains 16 residues. CDR3 loop: CASSLGRQGNHSPLHF. CDR3 nucleotide sequence: TGTGCCAGCAGCTTAGGGCGACAGGGGAATCACTCACCCCTCCACTTT. The full variable domain, in which reference TRBV13 and TRBJ1-6 provide the parts outside the CDR3, is AAGVIQSPRHLIKEKRETATLKCYPIPRHDTVYWYQQGPGQDPQFLISFYEKMQSDKGSIPDRFSAQQFSDYHSELNMSSLELGDSALYFCASSLGRQGNHSPLHFGNGTRLTVT.

The chain uses TRBV4-3 and TRBJ1-1, with 9 bases matching TRBD1. J gave up 11 bases and V 2 bases, and 9 bases lay outside the gene matches. Germline V lookup: CDR1 LGHNA, CDR2 YSLEER. The CDR3 has 14 amino acids. The CDR3 region has the DNA TGCGCCAGCAGCCAACAAACAGGGGGCGTCAAGGCTTTCTTT. It yields the protein CASSQQTGGVKAFF.

This clone has a handful of counts. The chain uses TRBV29-1 and TRBJ1-5, with D tentatively TRBD1 (5 bases). Trimming pared 6 bases from V and 4 bases from J, leaving 10 bases between. Germline V gene data show CDR1 as SQVTM and CDR2 as ANQGSEA. The CDR3 covers 12 residues. The CDR3 here is CSVKQENQPQHF. Here the CDR3 DNA reads TGCAGCGTCAAACAGGAAAATCAGCCCCAGCATTTT.

CDR3 bases: TGTGCCAGCAACCTAATTCCCCCTCCCAATCAGCCCCAGCATTTT. Amino acids: CASNLIPPPNQPQHF. This chain links TRBV6-5 with TRBJ1-5; D is unclear. The CDR3 consists of 15 residues. Germline V gene data show CDR1 as MNHEY and CDR2 as SVGAGI. The germline V and J ends were trimmed by 7 bases and 3 bases, with 16 bases remaining between them.

The chain links TRBV6-5 to TRBJ2-3; 11 nucleotides align to TRBD2. This CDR3 has 14 amino acids. Trimming removed 6 bases from V and 2 bases from J; junction bases left unmatched: 1. Germline values: CDR1 MNHEY, CDR2 SVGAGI. Written as DNA, the CDR3 is TGTGCCAGCAGACTAGCGGGGGCCACAGATACGCAGTATTTT. Its translation is CASRLAGATDTQYF.

The V and J genes are TRBV5-1 and TRBJ1-4; a weak D match, TRBD1 (5 bases). The germline V gene has CDR1 SGHRS and CDR2 YFSETQ. V lost 6 bases and J 1 base, leaving 13 bases between the germline ends. The CDR3 is 15 residues long. The CDR3 here is CASTNDQGTNEKLFF. CDR3 in DNA: TGCGCCAGCACCAACGACCAGGGAACTAATGAAAAACTGTTTTTT. Looking up the rest from reference TRBV5-1 and TRBJ1-4 gives the full variable domain: KAGVTQTPRYLIKTRGQQVTLSCSPISGHRSVSWYQQTPGQGLQFLFEYFSETQRNKGNFPGRFSGRQFSNSRSEMNVSTLELGDSALYLCASTNDQGTNEKLFFGSGTQLSVL.

The chain recombines TRBV27 with TRBJ2-7; D is perhaps TRBD1 (6 bases). Germline CDR1 is MNHEY and CDR2 is SMNVEV (reference sequence). Trimming left V 6 bases short and J 3 bases short, with 15 bases between. The length of the CDR3 is 14 residues. This CDR3 reads CASRPTGNIYEQYF. The CDR3 coding sequence is TGTGCCAGCAGGCCTACAGGGAACATCTACGAGCAGTACTTC.

This clone was observed once. V usage is TRBV6-1 and J usage is TRBJ2-3; 9 bases line up with TRBD1. This CDR3 is 17 amino acids long. V lost 1 base, J lost 4 bases, and 9 bases stayed unmatched. Germline CDR1 and CDR2: MNHNS and SASEGT. The CDR3 protein is CASSEVPGQGTPDTQYF. In DNA form, the CDR3 reads TGTGCCAGCAGTGAAGTACCGGGACAGGGAACCCCAGATACGCAGTATTTT.

This chain links TRBV11-3 with TRBJ2-5, with 10 bases fitting TRBD1. V shed 5 bases and J 4 bases; nucleotides not matched to a gene: 7. The CDR3 is 15 residues long. Germline CDR1 reads SGHNT; CDR2 reads YENEEA. The CDR3 reads CASSHRTGGSETQYF. CDR3 DNA: TGTGCCAGCAGCCATCGGACAGGGGGTTCAGAGACCCAGTACTTC.

The DNA for the CDR3 is TGCGCCAGCAGCCAAGATCATCGGCAGCCCCAGCATTTT. Protein: CASSQDHRQPQHF. The rearrangement links TRBV4-3 to TRBJ1-5, with no clear D. Germline lookup yields CDR1 LGHNA and CDR2 YSLEER. This CDR3 is 13 amino acids long. The V gene lost 0 bases and the J gene lost 7 bases, with 7 bases spanning the gap.

The chain employs TRBV19 and TRBJ1-1; 7 bases line up with TRBD1. Trimming at V came to 3 bases and at J to 6 bases, leaving 4 bases not matched to a gene. The CDR3 has 13 residues. CDR1 is LNHDA, CDR2 SQIVND, per germline (reference sequence). In nucleotides, the CDR3 is TGTGCCAGTAGTATTACAGGGGCTGCTGAAGCTTTCTTT. Amino acids: CASSITGAAEAFF.

The chain links TRBV24-1 to TRBJ1-5; TRBD1 is a possible D gene (6 bases). Looked up from germline, CDR1 is KGHDR and CDR2 is SFDVKD. V lost 3 bases and J 3 bases, leaving 14 bases between the germline ends. This CDR3 is 16 amino acids long. In DNA, the CDR3 is TGTGCCACCAGTGATAACACAGGGTTCGCCAATCAGCCCCAGCATTTT. It codes for CATSDNTGFANQPQHF.

This sequence joins TRBV2 and TRBJ1-2, with D hard to call. V lost 8 bases and J 3 bases, leaving 10 bases between the germline ends. CDR1 and CDR2 from the germline V gene are SNHLY and FYNNEI. The CDR3 consists of 12 residues. CDR3 DNA: TGTGCCAGCTCTCGGGGAGACTATGGCTACACCTTC. The encoded protein is CASSRGDYGYTF.